Below, 17 T cell receptor beta chains from the same sample are listed, as sequenced in a study of cytomegalovirus exposure and HLA in healthy donors. Primers included in the PCR were 60 Vbeta and 13 Jbeta primers. The method was immunoSEQ multiplex PCR; TCRdb's version includes in-frame clones alone and lacks a portion of them. The data hold approximately 130,000 clones, with about 86% observed a single time. Sequencing was performed on PBMCs. The receptor set was obtained from a man younger than 30 in good health and CMV-seronegative.

The chain is built from TRBV11-2 and TRBJ1-1; D is perhaps TRBD1 (5 bases). Between the trimmed V and J ends, which lost 0 bases and 6 bases, there was a span of 14 bases. Germline-derived CDR1 and CDR2 are SGHAT and FQNNGV. The CDR3 has 15 amino acids. CDR3 DNA sequence: TGTGCCAGCAGCTTAGAACGGGTAGGGGCGTCTGAAGCTTTCTTT. Translation: CASSLERVGASEAFF.

Only a few counts were recorded for this clone. The sample holds other DNA sequences that translate to the same CDR3. This sequence joins TRBV5-1 and TRBJ1-5, with D maybe TRBD1 (6 bases). Germline V lookup: CDR1 SGHRS, CDR2 YFSETQ. V lost 0 bases and J lost 0, with 7 bases in between. This CDR3 is built from 15 residues. CDR3 region: CASSLGGGSNQPQHF. For the CDR3, the DNA is TGCGCCAGCAGCTTGGGAGGGGGTAGCAATCAGCCCCAGCATTTT.

The chain is built from TRBV2 and TRBJ1-2; 11 positions match TRBD1. The CDR3 covers 15 residues. Germline CDR1 reads SNHLY; CDR2 reads FYNNEI. The V segment lost 6 bases and the J segment 8 bases; nucleotides outside the gene matches: 11. The CDR3 DNA is TGTGCCAGCAGGGTGGACAGGGGGCGAGTAGGAGGCTACACCTTC. It codes for CASRVDRGRVGGYTF.

V gene TRBV19 combines with J gene TRBJ2-7; tentative D call: TRBD2 (6 bases). This CDR3 has 18 amino acids. Germline V gene sequence: CDR1 LNHDA, CDR2 SQIVND (reference sequence). The germline V and J ends were trimmed by 8 bases and 0 bases, with 26 bases remaining between them. The CDR3 DNA follows: TGTGCCAGTTCCCGCGGGGCGATTTTAGGGGAGAGCTCCTACGAGCAGTACTTC. Amino acid sequence: CASSRGAILGESSYEQYF.

The chain recombines TRBV4-3 with TRBJ1-6; 7 nucleotides align to TRBD1. The CDR3 runs to 16 residues. CDR1 and CDR2 from the germline V gene are LGHNA and YSLEER. J lost 7 bases, V lost 3 bases, and 9 bases had no gene match. CDR3 sequence: CASSHETGTENSPLHF. In DNA, the CDR3 is TGCGCCAGCAGCCATGAAACCGGGACAGAAAATTCACCCCTCCACTTT.

The rearrangement links TRBV20-1 to TRBJ1-2, with a weak D call TRBD1 (5 bases). V lost 4 bases and J 7 bases, leaving 7 bases between the germline ends. From germline, CDR1 is DFQATT and CDR2 SNEGSKA (reference sequence). There are 10 residues in the CDR3. The chain's CDR3 is CSANGGGYTF. CDR3 nucleotides: TGCAGTGCTAACGGGGGTGGCTACACCTTC.

This clone occurred a few times. The chain is built from TRBV11-2 and TRBJ1-2; D is undetermined. The CDR3 extends over 15 amino acids. The germline V gene encodes CDR1 SGHAT and CDR2 FQNNGV. The germline V and J ends were trimmed by 2 bases and 4 bases, with 14 bases remaining between them. The CDR3 protein is CASSLFRGLSYGYTF. In nucleotides, the CDR3 is TGTGCCAGCAGCTTATTCCGGGGATTAAGCTATGGCTACACCTTC.

J is TRBJ1-2 and V is TRBV7-2; 7 bases agree with TRBD1. CDR1 is SGHTA, CDR2 FQGNSA, per germline. V lost 2 bases to trimming and J lost 6 bases; unmatched junction nucleotides: 3. CDR3 length: 13 amino acids. The CDR3 DNA reads as TGTGCCAGCAGCTTAAACAGGGGAGATGGCTACACCTTC. This translates into CASSLNRGDGYTF.

This clone was counted once. The CDR3 spells CATSGDPGGNTEAFF. The CDR3 bases are TGTGCCACCAGCGGGGATCCAGGGGGGAACACTGAAGCTTTCTTT. The chain carries TRBV15 and TRBJ1-1; 7 positions match TRBD1. There are 15 residues in the CDR3. Per the germline V gene, CDR1 is LNHNV and CDR2 is YYDKDF (reference sequence). V trimming: 5 bases; J trimming: 1 base; junction bases outside the gene matches: 7.

The chain carries TRBV7-4 and TRBJ2-5, with 7 bases fitting TRBD2. The CDR3 covers 17 residues. J was trimmed by 3 bases and V by 6 bases; bases with no gene match: 16. Germline CDR1 and CDR2: SGHVT and SQSDAQ. The DNA for the CDR3 is TGTGCCAGCAGGCCACCTGTCGGGACTACATACAAAGAGACCCAGTACTTC. Amino acid sequence: CASRPPVGTTYKETQYF.

V is TRBV12-5 and J is TRBJ2-7, with D unclear. The germline V and J ends were trimmed by 2 bases and 6 bases, with 8 bases remaining between them. Germline CDR1 LGHNT, CDR2 FRNRAP. The CDR3 loop spans 12 amino acids. The DNA of the CDR3 is TGTGCTAGTGGTTTGAATCAAGCCGAGCAGTACTTC. It is translated as CASGLNQAEQYF.

This clone is a singleton in its sample. The chain has TRBV4-1 and TRBJ2-1; 9 bases are shared with TRBD2. CDR1 and CDR2 (germline): MGHRA, YSYEKL. V was pared by 1 base and J by 3 bases, with 7 bases of the junction left unmatched. The CDR3 sequence is 17 residues long. The CDR3 sequence is CASSQGPLAGRYNEQFF. The CDR3 region has the DNA TGCGCCAGCAGCCAAGGACCCCTAGCGGGGCGCTACAATGAGCAGTTCTTC.

The chain carries TRBV7-9 and TRBJ2-2, with a weak D call TRBD1 (6 bases). Germline CDR1 is SEHNR and CDR2 is FQNEAQ (reference sequence). V lost 8 bases and J 4 bases, leaving 17 bases between the germline ends. There are 15 residues in the CDR3. CDR3 loop: CASRYRAPLTGELFF. The CDR3 bases are TGTGCCAGCCGGTACAGGGCCCCCCTCACCGGGGAGCTGTTTTTT.

This rearrangement joins TRBV7-6 to TRBJ2-3, with no clear D. V gave up 1 base and J gave up 3 bases, with 8 bases separating them. The V gene's germline CDR1 is SGHVS and CDR2 FNYEAQ. The CDR3 extends over 14 amino acids. The CDR3 reads CASSLGGRTDTQYF. Written as DNA, the CDR3 is TGTGCCAGCAGCTTAGGAGGAAGGACAGATACGCAGTATTTT.

The V gene is TRBV29-1, the J gene TRBJ2-6; D gene unclear. V was pared by 5 bases and J by 1 base, with 12 bases between. CDR1 SQVTM and CDR2 ANQGSEA come from the germline V gene. This CDR3 is built from 15 residues. CDR3 loop: CSVLIPRSGANVLTF. The CDR3 nucleotides are TGCAGCGTTTTGATCCCCCGGTCTGGGGCCAACGTCCTGACTTTC.

V gene TRBV5-6 combines with J gene TRBJ1-1; D remains ambiguous. Germline lookup yields CDR1 SGHDT and CDR2 YYEEEE. V shed 3 bases and J shed 3 bases, with 21 bases lying between them. The CDR3 consists of 17 residues. CDR3 sequence: CASSSHGGLDSDTEAFF. The CDR3 nucleotides are TGTGCCAGCAGCTCCCACGGAGGACTCGATTCGGACACTGAAGCTTTCTTT.

The J gene is TRBJ2-1, the V gene TRBV12-5; 8 nucleotides line up with TRBD2. The CDR3 has 15 residues. Germline assignment: CDR1 LGHNT and CDR2 FRNRAP. Written as DNA, the CDR3 is TGTGACCCGACCGTTAGGACTAGCCGCAACAATGAGCAGTTCTTC. Translated: CDPTVRTSRNNEQFF.